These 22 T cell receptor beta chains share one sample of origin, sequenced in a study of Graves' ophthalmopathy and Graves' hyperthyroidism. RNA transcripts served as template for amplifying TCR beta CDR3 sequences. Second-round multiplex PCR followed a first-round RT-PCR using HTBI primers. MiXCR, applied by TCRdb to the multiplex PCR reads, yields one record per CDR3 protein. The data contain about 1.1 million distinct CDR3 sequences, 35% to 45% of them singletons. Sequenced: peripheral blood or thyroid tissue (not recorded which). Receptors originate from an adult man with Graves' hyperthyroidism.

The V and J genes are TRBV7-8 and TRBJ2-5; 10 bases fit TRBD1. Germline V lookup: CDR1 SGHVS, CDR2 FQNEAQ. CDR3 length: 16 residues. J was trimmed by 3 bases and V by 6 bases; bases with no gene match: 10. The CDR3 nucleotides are TGTGCCAGCAGGTCTGGGACAGGGGCCTCCGAAGAGACCCAGTACTTC. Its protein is CASRSGTGASEETQYF.

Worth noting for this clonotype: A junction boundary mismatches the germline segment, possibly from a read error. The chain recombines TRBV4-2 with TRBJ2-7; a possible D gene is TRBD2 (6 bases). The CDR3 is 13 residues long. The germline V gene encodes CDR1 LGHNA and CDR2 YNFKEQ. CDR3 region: CASSQAGTYEHYF. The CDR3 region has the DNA TGTGCCAGCAGCCAAGCAGGGACTTACGAGCACTACTTC.

The CDR3 nucleotides read TGTGCCACCAGCACCGGGACAGGGTTGGGCACTGAAGCTTTCTTT. Translated: CATSTGTGLGTEAFF. The V and J genes are TRBV15 and TRBJ1-1; TRBD1 matches at 9 bases. Trimming removed 4 bases from V and 4 bases from J; junction bases left unmatched: 7. The germline V gene encodes CDR1 LNHNV and CDR2 YYDKDF (reference sequence). The CDR3 sequence is 15 residues long.

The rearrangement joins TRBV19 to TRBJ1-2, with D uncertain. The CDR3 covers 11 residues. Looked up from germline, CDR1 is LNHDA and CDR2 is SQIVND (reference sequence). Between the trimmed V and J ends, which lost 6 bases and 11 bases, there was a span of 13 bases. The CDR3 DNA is TGTGCCAGTAGGGAGCGGGAGTGGTACACCTTC. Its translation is CASREREWYTF.

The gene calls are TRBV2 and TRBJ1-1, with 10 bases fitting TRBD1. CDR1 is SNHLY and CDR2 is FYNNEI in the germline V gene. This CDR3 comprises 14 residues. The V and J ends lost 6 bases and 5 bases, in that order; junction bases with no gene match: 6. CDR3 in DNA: TGTGCCAGCAGGTGGGACAGGGGTGTAACTGAAGCTTTCTTT. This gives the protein CASRWDRGVTEAFF. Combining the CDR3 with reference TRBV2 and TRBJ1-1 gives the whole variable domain EPEVTQTPSHQVTQMGQEVILRCVPISNHLYFYWYRQILGQKVEFLVSFYNNEISEKSEIFDDQFSVERPDGSNFTLKIRSTKLEDSAMYFCASRWDRGVTEAFFGQGTRLTVV.

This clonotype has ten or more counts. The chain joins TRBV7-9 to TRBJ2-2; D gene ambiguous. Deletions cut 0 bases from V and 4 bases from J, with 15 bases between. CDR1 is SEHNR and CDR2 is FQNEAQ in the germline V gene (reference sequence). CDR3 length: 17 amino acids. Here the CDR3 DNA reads TGTGCCAGCAGCTTAGCGGGTGGCCGGCAGAGCACCGGGGAGCTGTTTTTT. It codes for CASSLAGGRQSTGELFF.

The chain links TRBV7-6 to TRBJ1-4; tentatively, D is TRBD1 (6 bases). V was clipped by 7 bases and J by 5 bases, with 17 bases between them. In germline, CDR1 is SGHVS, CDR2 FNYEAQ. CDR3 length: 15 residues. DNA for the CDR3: TGTGCCAGCAAACCAACGACAGGCATCAATGAAAAACTGTTTTTT. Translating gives CASKPTTGINEKLFF.

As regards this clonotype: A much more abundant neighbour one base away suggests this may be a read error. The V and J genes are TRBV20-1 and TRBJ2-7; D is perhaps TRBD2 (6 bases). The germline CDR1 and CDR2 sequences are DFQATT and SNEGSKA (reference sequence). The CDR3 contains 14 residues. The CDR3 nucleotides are TGCAGTACTAGCACGGATCCTAGGGGCTACGAGCAGTACTTC. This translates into CSTSTDPRGYEQYF.

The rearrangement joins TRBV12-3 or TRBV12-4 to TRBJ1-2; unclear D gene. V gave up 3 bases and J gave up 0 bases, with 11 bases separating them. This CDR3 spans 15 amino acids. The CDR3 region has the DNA TGTGCCAGCAGTTTGCTGAGGGCGCCTAACTATGGCTACACCTTC. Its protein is CASSLLRAPNYGYTF.

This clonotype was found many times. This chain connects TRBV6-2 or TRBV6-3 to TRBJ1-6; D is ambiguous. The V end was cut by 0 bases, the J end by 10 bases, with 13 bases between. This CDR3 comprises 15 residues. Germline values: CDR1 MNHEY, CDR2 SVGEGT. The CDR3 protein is CASSYSANLLSPLHF. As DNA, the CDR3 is TGTGCCAGCAGTTACTCGGCGAACCTGTTGTCACCCCTCCACTTT.

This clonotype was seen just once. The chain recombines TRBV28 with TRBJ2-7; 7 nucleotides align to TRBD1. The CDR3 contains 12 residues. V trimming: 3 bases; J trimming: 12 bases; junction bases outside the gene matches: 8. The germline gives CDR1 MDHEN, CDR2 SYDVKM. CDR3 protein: CASSLSQGSSYF. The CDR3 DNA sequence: TGTGCCAGCAGTTTGTCACAGGGGAGTTCGTACTTC.

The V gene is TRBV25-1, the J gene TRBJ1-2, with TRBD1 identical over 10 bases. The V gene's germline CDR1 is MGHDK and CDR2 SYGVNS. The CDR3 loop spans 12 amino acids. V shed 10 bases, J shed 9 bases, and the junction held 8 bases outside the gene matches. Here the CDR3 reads CAKEQTGGSYTF. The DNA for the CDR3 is TGTGCCAAGGAACAGACAGGGGGCAGCTACACCTTC.

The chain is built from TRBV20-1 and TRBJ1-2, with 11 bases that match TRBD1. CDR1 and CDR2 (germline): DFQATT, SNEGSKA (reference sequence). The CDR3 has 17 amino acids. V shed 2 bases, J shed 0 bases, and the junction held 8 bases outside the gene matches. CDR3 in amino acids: CSARSPPGQGANYGYTF. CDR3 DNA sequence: TGCAGTGCTAGATCGCCCCCGGGACAGGGGGCTAACTATGGCTACACCTTC.

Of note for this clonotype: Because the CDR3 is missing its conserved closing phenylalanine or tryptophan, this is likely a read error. The CDR3 DNA reads as TGCAGCGCTTCAGCCGGGACAGCCTATGGCTACACCGTC. Protein sequence: CSASAGTAYGYTV. The chain recombines TRBV29-1 with TRBJ1-2; 7 bases are shared with TRBD1. CDR3 size: 13 residues. CDR1 SQVTM and CDR2 ANQGSEA come from the germline V gene. The J segment lost 4 bases and the V segment lost 7 bases, leaving 9 bases of the junction unmatched.

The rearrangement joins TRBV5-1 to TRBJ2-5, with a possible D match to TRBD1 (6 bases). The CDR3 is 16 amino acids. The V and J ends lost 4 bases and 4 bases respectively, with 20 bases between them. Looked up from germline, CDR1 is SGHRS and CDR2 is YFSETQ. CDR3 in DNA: TGCGCCAGCAGCCCTGGAGGACAGATATTCGTAGAGACCCAGTACTTC. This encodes CASSPGGQIFVETQYF.

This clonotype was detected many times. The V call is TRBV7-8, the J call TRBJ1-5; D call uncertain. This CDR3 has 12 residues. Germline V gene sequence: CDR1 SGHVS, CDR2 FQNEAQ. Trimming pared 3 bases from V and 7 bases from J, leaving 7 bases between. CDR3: CASSFSTQPQHF. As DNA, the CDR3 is TGTGCCAGCAGCTTTTCCACACAGCCCCAGCATTTT.

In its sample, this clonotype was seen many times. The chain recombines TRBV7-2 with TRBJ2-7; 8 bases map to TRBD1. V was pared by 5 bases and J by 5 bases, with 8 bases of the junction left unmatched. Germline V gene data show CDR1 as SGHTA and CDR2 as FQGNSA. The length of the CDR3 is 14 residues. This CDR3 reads CASSLRQGSHEQYF. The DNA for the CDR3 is TGTGCCAGCAGCCTTCGACAGGGGTCACACGAGCAGTACTTC.

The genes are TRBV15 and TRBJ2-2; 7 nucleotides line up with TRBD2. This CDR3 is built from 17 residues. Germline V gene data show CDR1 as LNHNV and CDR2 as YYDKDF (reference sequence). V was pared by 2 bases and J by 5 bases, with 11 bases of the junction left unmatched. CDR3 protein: CATSRLSQLARTGELFF. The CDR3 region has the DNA TGTGCCACCAGCAGATTAAGCCAACTAGCGAGGACCGGGGAGCTGTTTTTT.

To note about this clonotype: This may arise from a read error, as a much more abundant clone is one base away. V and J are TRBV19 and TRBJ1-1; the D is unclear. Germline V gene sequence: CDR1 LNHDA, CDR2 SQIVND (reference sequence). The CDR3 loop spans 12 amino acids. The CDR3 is CAGSMLAAEAFF. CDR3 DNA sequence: TGTGCCGGTAGTATGTTGGCAGCTGAAGCTTTCTTT.

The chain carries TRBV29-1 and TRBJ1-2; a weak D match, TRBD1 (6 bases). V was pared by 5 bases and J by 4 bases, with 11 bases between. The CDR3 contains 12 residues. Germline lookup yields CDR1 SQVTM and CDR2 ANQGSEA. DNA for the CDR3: TGCAGCGTTATGGGACATCTCTATGGCTACACCTTC. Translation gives CSVMGHLYGYTF.

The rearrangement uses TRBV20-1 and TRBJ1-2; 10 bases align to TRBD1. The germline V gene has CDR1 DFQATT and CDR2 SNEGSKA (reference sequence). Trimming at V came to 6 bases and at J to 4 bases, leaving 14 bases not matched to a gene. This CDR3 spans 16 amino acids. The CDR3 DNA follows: TGCAGTGCAAACCTACTCAGACAGGGGGCCACCTATGGCTACACCTTC. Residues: CSANLLRQGATYGYTF.

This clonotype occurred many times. The CDR3 is CASSQEWAGGNQPQHF. The CDR3 DNA reads as TGCGCCAGCAGCCAAGAATGGGCAGGGGGAAATCAGCCCCAGCATTTT. This chain connects TRBV4-3 to TRBJ1-5; TRBD1 agrees at 7 bases. The junction had 6 bases not matched to a gene; V was cut back by 0 bases and J by 4 bases. This CDR3 contains 16 residues. Germline CDR1 is LGHNA and CDR2 is YSLEER.